This T cell receptor beta chain derives from a study of cytomegalovirus exposure and HLA in healthy donors. The study's findings and limits: Excluded: some indistinguishable V segments such as TRBV6-2 and TRBV6-3. Cytomegalovirus association was listed for 170 or so TCR beta chains.

The PCR employed 60 Vbeta primers together with 13 Jbeta primers. Original processing methods: In a later analysis, the count reached about 82 million unique TCR beta chains, with around 11 million shared. Produced via immunoSEQ multiplex PCR; TCRdb's table is partial and in-frame only. The DNA gave D and trimming, while V, J and clone size come from that table. The sample comprises around 140,000 clones, 70% to 85% of which are singletons, and roughly 1.9% rests with the top ten. Trimming took off 5 bases at V and 9 bases at J, with 8 bases between the two ends. Germline V gene lookup returns CDR1 MDHEN and CDR2 SYDVKM. The CDR3 loop spans 11 amino acids. Points on this clone: What it binds is not known.

The sequencing sample was made of PBMCs. The chain couples TRBV28 to TRBJ2-1; D uncertain. This receptor was identified in a man between 40 and 49 years old in good health and CMV-seronegative. Here the CDR3 reads CASSRLAEQFF. The DNA for the CDR3 is TGTGCCAGCAGTAGGTTAGCTGAGCAGTTCTTC.